This record covers a single TCR beta chain. These data originate in a study of blood T cell repertoires in COVID-19. Study details: Researchers got acute and convalescent COVID-19 samples from the United States, Italy and Spain. PBMCs, B-cell-depleted T cells, or T cells provided the cDNA or gDNA that made up the material.

The CDR3 length is 14 residues. CDR1 GTSNPN and CDR2 SVGIG come from the germline V gene (reference sequence). V shed 5 bases and J shed 1 base, with 13 bases lying between them. Per the study methods: Cell counts per sample came from amplifying reference gene primers. The protocol was immunoSEQ multiplex PCR, while the TCRdb copy is restricted to in-frame clones and leaves out a portion. V and J calls and clone size come straight from that table; D and trimming were deduced from the DNA. The table has about 120,000 clones, around 78% seen once. This TCR was recovered from a man in his 70s with acute or convalescent COVID-19. Sequencing was performed on peripheral blood. This chain uses TRBV30 with TRBJ2-3; the D call may be TRBD1 or TRBD2 (7 bases each). Here the CDR3 reads CAWGGDSGTDTQYF. DNA for the CDR3: TGTGCCTGGGGGGGGGACAGTGGCACAGATACGCAGTATTTT.